These T cell receptor beta chains were read from a single sample in a study of OX40 agonist ivuxolimab in advanced cancers. Repertoires were generated with immunoSEQ multiplex PCR, while TCRdb's copy carries only in-frame clones and drops some. In the table there are roughly 28,000 clones, over 60% of which are singletons. The sequenced sample was CD4+ or CD8+ T cells sorted from blood, obtained in a trial of the OX40 agonist ivuxolimab. The receptors were gathered from an adult with an advanced solid tumor such as melanoma, head and neck, liver or kidney cancer. CDR3s include the opening cysteine and the closing phenylalanine or tryptophan. A D gene is named only where the DNA matches it firmly. Rows may omit the clone size; those that give it use once, few, many or a size class.

v_call: TRBV5-6; d_call: TRBD1; clone_size: -; j_call: TRBJ1-6; cdr3_aa: CASSSGTGASFNSPLHF; cdr3_nt: TGTGCCAGCAGCTCGGGGACAGGGGCGAGCTTTAATTCACCCCTCCACTTT
v_call: TRBV6-1; d_call: -; clone_size: -; j_call: TRBJ1-5; cdr3_aa: CASTEGGPYQPQHF; cdr3_nt: TGTGCCAGCACCGAGGGGGGACCTTATCAGCCCCAGCATTTT
v_call: TRBV19; d_call: -; clone_size: -; j_call: TRBJ1-2; cdr3_aa: CASSSGGGRAYGYTF; cdr3_nt: TGTGCCAGTAGTTCAGGCGGGGGGCGCGCCTATGGCTACACCTTC
v_call: TRBV6-1; d_call: -; clone_size: -; j_call: TRBJ1-2; cdr3_aa: CASSESQGFYGYTF; cdr3_nt: TGTGCCAGCAGTGAAAGCCAGGGATTCTATGGCTACACCTTC
v_call: TRBV7-2; d_call: -; clone_size: -; j_call: TRBJ1-1; cdr3_aa: CASRPDSTEAFF; cdr3_nt: TGTGCCAGCAGACCCGACAGCACTGAAGCTTTCTTT
v_call: TRBV6-5; d_call: TRBD1; clone_size: -; j_call: TRBJ1-2; cdr3_aa: CASSLQTGPNYGYTF; cdr3_nt: TGTGCCAGCAGTTTGCAGACAGGGCCAAACTATGGCTACACCTTC
v_call: TRBV19; d_call: TRBD1; clone_size: -; j_call: TRBJ1-6; cdr3_aa: CASSASGTGGSPLHF; cdr3_nt: TGTGCCAGTAGCGCCTCCGGGACAGGGGGTTCACCCCTCCACTTT
v_call: TRBV7-2; d_call: -; clone_size: -; j_call: TRBJ1-3; cdr3_aa: CASSLSSSGNTIYF; cdr3_nt: TGTGCCAGCAGCTTAAGTTCCTCTGGAAACACCATATATTTT
v_call: TRBV30; d_call: -; clone_size: -; j_call: TRBJ2-7; cdr3_aa: CAWSGQDPYEQYF; cdr3_nt: TGTGCCTGGAGTGGACAGGATCCCTACGAGCAGTACTTC
v_call: TRBV20-1; d_call: -; clone_size: -; j_call: TRBJ2-1; cdr3_aa: CSAGTYNEQFF; cdr3_nt: TGCAGTGCCGGGACTTACAATGAGCAGTTCTTC
v_call: TRBV11-2; d_call: -; clone_size: -; j_call: TRBJ2-5; cdr3_aa: CASSSERGTRTQYF; cdr3_nt: TGTGCCAGCAGCTCAGAGAGGGGGACTCGGACCCAGTACTTC
v_call: TRBV4-2; d_call: TRBD2; clone_size: few; j_call: TRBJ2-5; cdr3_aa: CASSPTGLAGEETQYF; cdr3_nt: TGTGCCAGCAGCCCAACTGGACTAGCGGGGGAAGAGACCCAGTACTTC
v_call: TRBV5-1; d_call: TRBD2; clone_size: -; j_call: TRBJ2-2; cdr3_aa: CASVSGGSTGELFF; cdr3_nt: TGCGCCAGCGTTAGCGGGGGGAGCACCGGGGAGCTGTTTTTT
v_call: TRBV5-6; d_call: -; clone_size: -; j_call: TRBJ1-4; cdr3_aa: CASSGGEKLFF; cdr3_nt: TGTGCCAGCAGCGGTGGAGAAAAACTGTTTTTT
v_call: TRBV6-1; d_call: -; clone_size: -; j_call: TRBJ2-1; cdr3_aa: CASSSTRYNEQFF; cdr3_nt: TGTGCCAGCAGTTCCACTAGGTACAATGAGCAGTTCTTC
v_call: TRBV19; d_call: -; clone_size: -; j_call: TRBJ1-3; cdr3_aa: CATLGATGNTIYF; cdr3_nt: TGTGCCACCCTCGGGGCCACTGGAAACACCATATATTTT
v_call: TRBV28; d_call: -; clone_size: -; j_call: TRBJ2-5; cdr3_aa: CASRADTNQETQYF; cdr3_nt: TGTGCCAGCAGAGCGGACACCAACCAAGAGACCCAGTACTTC
v_call: TRBV7-7; d_call: -; clone_size: -; j_call: TRBJ2-2; cdr3_aa: CASSLSLNTGELFF; cdr3_nt: TGTGCCAGCAGCTTATCGCTGAACACCGGGGAGCTGTTTTTT
v_call: TRBV2; d_call: -; clone_size: -; j_call: TRBJ2-7; cdr3_aa: CASSRFPGTSYEQYF; cdr3_nt: TGTGCCAGCAGTAGATTCCCGGGAACCTCCTACGAGCAGTACTTC
v_call: TRBV11-2; d_call: -; clone_size: -; j_call: TRBJ2-7; cdr3_aa: CASSLDRGSYEQYF; cdr3_nt: TGTGCCAGCAGCTTAGATCGAGGAAGCTACGAGCAGTACTTC
v_call: TRBV6-6; d_call: -; clone_size: -; j_call: TRBJ2-7; cdr3_aa: CASSYTASLYEQYF; cdr3_nt: TGTGCCAGCAGTTACACGGCATCCTTATACGAGCAGTACTTC
v_call: TRBV10-2; d_call: TRBD2; clone_size: -; j_call: TRBJ2-2; cdr3_aa: CASGVRGGGSGELFF; cdr3_nt: TGCGCCAGCGGTGTTCGGGGGGGAGGTTCCGGGGAGCTGTTTTTT
v_call: TRBV6-5; d_call: -; clone_size: -; j_call: TRBJ2-7; cdr3_aa: CASSYGGGVAYEQYF; cdr3_nt: TGTGCCAGCAGTTACGGGGGAGGTGTAGCCTACGAGCAGTACTTC
v_call: TRBV5-4; d_call: -; clone_size: -; j_call: TRBJ1-1; cdr3_aa: CASSLSYTEAFF; cdr3_nt: TGTGCCAGCAGCTTATCCTACACTGAAGCTTTCTTT
v_call: TRBV5-6; d_call: TRBD1; clone_size: few; j_call: TRBJ2-7; cdr3_aa: CASSLVGTGYEQYF; cdr3_nt: TGTGCCAGCAGCTTGGTCGGGACAGGGTACGAGCAGTACTTC
v_call: TRBV6-5; d_call: -; clone_size: -; j_call: TRBJ1-2; cdr3_aa: CASSGWYGYTF; cdr3_nt: TGTGCCAGCAGTGGGTGGTACGGCTACACCTTC
v_call: TRBV6-5; d_call: -; clone_size: -; j_call: TRBJ1-1; cdr3_aa: CATYIGNTEAFF; cdr3_nt: TGTGCCACCTATATAGGGAACACTGAAGCTTTCTTT
v_call: TRBV6-1; d_call: TRBD1; clone_size: -; j_call: TRBJ1-1; cdr3_aa: CASSRGTAGNTEAFF; cdr3_nt: TGTGCCAGCAGTAGAGGGACAGCTGGGAACACTGAAGCTTTCTTT
v_call: TRBV4-1; d_call: -; clone_size: -; j_call: TRBJ2-3; cdr3_aa: CASSQAQAPIDTQYF; cdr3_nt: TGCGCCAGCAGCCAAGCTCAAGCCCCCATAGATACGCAGTATTTT
v_call: TRBV7-9; d_call: -; clone_size: -; j_call: TRBJ1-3; cdr3_aa: CASSSQDHPGNTIYF; cdr3_nt: TGTGCCAGCAGCTCGCAGGACCATCCCGGAAACACCATATATTTT
v_call: TRBV5-6; d_call: -; clone_size: -; j_call: TRBJ2-1; cdr3_aa: CASSRLRQSYNEQFF; cdr3_nt: TGTGCCAGCAGCCGCCTCAGGCAGTCATACAATGAGCAGTTCTTC
v_call: TRBV2; d_call: -; clone_size: once; j_call: TRBJ1-2; cdr3_aa: CASMRGQYITHTF; cdr3_nt: TGTGCCAGCATGAGGGGCCAGTATATAACCCACACCTTC
v_call: TRBV14; d_call: -; clone_size: -; j_call: TRBJ2-1; cdr3_aa: CASSQGAGYNEQFF; cdr3_nt: TGTGCCAGCAGCCAGGGGGCCGGCTACAATGAGCAGTTCTTC
v_call: TRBV7-9; d_call: -; clone_size: -; j_call: TRBJ1-1; cdr3_aa: CASSLEQGRGYTEAFF; cdr3_nt: TGTGCCAGCAGCTTAGAACAGGGAAGGGGGTACACTGAAGCTTTCTTT
v_call: TRBV11-3; d_call: -; clone_size: once; j_call: TRBJ1-4; cdr3_aa: CASSLIKWITTNEKLFF; cdr3_nt: TGTGCCAGCAGCTTAATTAAATGGATTACAACTAATGAAAAACTGTTTTTT
v_call: TRBV27; d_call: -; clone_size: -; j_call: TRBJ1-6; cdr3_aa: CASRRGISPLHF; cdr3_nt: TGTGCCAGCAGGCGGGGGATTTCACCCCTCCACTTT
v_call: TRBV5-4; d_call: -; clone_size: -; j_call: TRBJ1-1; cdr3_aa: CASSLEGGVRGTEAFF; cdr3_nt: TGTGCCAGCAGCTTGGAAGGAGGTGTCAGAGGGACTGAAGCTTTCTTT
v_call: TRBV7-9; d_call: -; clone_size: -; j_call: TRBJ1-2; cdr3_aa: CASSLLLRKVGYTF; cdr3_nt: TGTGCCAGCAGCTTATTGTTAAGGAAGGTTGGCTACACCTTC
v_call: TRBV30; d_call: -; clone_size: -; j_call: TRBJ2-3; cdr3_aa: CAWRYLSTDTQYF; cdr3_nt: TGTGCCTGGAGGTACCTTAGCACAGATACGCAGTATTTT
v_call: TRBV2; d_call: -; clone_size: -; j_call: TRBJ2-1; cdr3_aa: CASSEDEQFF; cdr3_nt: TGTGCCAGCAGTGAGGATGAGCAGTTCTTC
v_call: TRBV7-2; d_call: TRBD2; clone_size: -; j_call: TRBJ2-1; cdr3_aa: CASSLVAGSSYNEQFF; cdr3_nt: TGTGCCAGCAGTCTAGTAGCGGGTAGCTCCTACAATGAGCAGTTCTTC